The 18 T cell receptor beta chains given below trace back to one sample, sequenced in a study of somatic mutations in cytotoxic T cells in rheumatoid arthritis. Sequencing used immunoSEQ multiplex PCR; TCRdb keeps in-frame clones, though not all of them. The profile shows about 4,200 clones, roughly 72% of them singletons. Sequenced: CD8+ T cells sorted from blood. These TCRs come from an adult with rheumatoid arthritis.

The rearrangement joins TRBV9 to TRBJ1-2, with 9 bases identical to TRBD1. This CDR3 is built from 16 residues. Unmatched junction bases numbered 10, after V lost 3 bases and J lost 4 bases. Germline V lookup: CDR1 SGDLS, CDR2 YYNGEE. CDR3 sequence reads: CASSAGQGYGSYGYTF. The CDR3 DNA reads TGTGCCAGCAGCGCGGGACAGGGATACGGGAGCTATGGCTACACCTTC.

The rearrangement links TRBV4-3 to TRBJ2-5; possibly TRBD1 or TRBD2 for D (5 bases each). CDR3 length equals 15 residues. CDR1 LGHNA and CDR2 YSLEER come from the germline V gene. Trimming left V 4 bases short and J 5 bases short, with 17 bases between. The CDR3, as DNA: TGCGCCAGCAGCCGGCCCCTGTGGGGCGGGGAGACCCAGTACTTC. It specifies CASSRPLWGGETQYF.

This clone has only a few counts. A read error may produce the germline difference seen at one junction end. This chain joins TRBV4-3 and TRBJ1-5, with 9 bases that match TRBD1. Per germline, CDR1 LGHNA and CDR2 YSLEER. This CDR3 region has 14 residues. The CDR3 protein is CASSLDRGNQPQHF. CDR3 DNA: TGCGCCAGCAGCCTGGACAGGGGCAACCAGCCCCAGCATTTT.

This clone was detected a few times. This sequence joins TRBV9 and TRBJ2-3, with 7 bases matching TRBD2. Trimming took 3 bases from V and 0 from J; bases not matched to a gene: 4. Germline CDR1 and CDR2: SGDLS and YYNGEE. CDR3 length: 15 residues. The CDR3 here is CASSARGSSTDTQYF. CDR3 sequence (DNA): TGTGCCAGCAGCGCGCGGGGGTCTAGCACAGATACGCAGTATTTT.

CDR3 DNA: TGTGCCAGCAGTCAACTCCGGGACATGAACTATGGCTACACCTTC. It specifies CASSQLRDMNYGYTF. The chain carries TRBV27 and TRBJ1-2; possibly TRBD1 for D (6 bases). The CDR3 consists of 15 residues. The V and J ends lost 5 bases and 2 bases respectively, with 15 bases between them. Germline-derived CDR1 and CDR2 are MNHEY and SMNVEV (reference sequence).

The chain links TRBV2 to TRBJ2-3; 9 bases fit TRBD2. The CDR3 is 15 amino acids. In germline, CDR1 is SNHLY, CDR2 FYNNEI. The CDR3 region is CLARGGRASTDTQYF. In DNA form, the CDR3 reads TGTTTGGCGCGGGGGGGCCGAGCTAGCACAGATACGCAGTATTTT.

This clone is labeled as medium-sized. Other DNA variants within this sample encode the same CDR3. The CDR3 DNA reads as TGTGCCAGCAGCGTAGGGCAGCTGAACACTGAAGCTTTCTTT. Protein product: CASSVGQLNTEAFF. The V call is TRBV9, the J call TRBJ1-1; no definite D call. Germline V gene lookup returns CDR1 SGDLS and CDR2 YYNGEE. V lost 0 bases, J lost 0 bases, and 6 bases lay in between. The CDR3 runs 14 residues.

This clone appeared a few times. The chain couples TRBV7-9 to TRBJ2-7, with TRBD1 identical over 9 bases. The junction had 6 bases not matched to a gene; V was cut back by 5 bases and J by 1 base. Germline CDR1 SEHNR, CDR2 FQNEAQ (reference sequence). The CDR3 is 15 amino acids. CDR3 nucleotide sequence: TGTGCCAGCAGCCAAGAGGGGACAGGGTCCTACGAGCAGTACTTC. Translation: CASSQEGTGSYEQYF.

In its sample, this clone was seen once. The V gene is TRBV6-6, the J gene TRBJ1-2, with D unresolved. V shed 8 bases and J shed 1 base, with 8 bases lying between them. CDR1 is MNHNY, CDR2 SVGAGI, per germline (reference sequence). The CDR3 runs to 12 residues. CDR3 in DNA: TGTGCCAGCGGCGCATATAACTATGGCTACACCTTC. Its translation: CASGAYNYGYTF.

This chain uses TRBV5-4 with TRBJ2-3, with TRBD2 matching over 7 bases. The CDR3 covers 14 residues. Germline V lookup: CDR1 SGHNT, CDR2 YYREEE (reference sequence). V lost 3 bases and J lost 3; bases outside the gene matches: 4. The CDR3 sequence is CASSYKAGTDTQYF. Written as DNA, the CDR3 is TGTGCCAGCAGCTATAAAGCGGGGACAGATACGCAGTATTTT. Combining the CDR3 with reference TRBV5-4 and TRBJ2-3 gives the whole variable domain ETGVTQSPTHLIKTRGQQVTLRCSSQSGHNTVSWYQQALGQGPQFIFQYYREEENGRGNFPPRFSGLQFPNYSSELNVNALELDDSALYLCASSYKAGTDTQYFGPGTRLTVL.

In DNA, the CDR3 is TGCGCCAGCAGCCAAGGGTCTAGCGGGGGAGCTTTCTACTACGAGCAGTACTTC. Translation gives CASSQGSSGGAFYYEQYF. This rearrangement joins TRBV4-3 to TRBJ2-5; 10 bases map to TRBD2. The J call may be in error: the DNA end matches TRBJ2-7 better. In germline, CDR1 is LGHNA, CDR2 YSLEER. This CDR3 has 18 amino acids.

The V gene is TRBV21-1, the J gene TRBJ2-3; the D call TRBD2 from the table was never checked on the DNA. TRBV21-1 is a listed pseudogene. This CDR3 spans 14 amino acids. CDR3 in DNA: TGTGCCAGCAGCAAAGAGCGTCCCACAGATACGCAGTATTTT. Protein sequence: CASSKERPTDTQYF.

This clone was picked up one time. For the CDR3, the DNA is TGCAGCGTTGAAGGGTCAGAGCGTGGAGGAGAGACCCAGTACTTC. It specifies CSVEGSERGGETQYF. V is TRBV29-1 and J is TRBJ2-5; possibly TRBD2 for D (5 bases). This CDR3 has 15 residues. Germline CDR1 SQVTM, CDR2 ANQGSEA. The V end lost 1 base, the J end lost 4 bases, and 16 bases lay between the germline ends.

The CDR3 region has the DNA TGCGCCAGCAGCCAACTTTACCGGGGGGCCCTACTGACGGGTACGCAGTATTTT. This translates into CASSQLYRGALLTGTQYF. This chain links TRBV4-1 with TRBJ2-3; D perhaps matches TRBD2 (7 bases). Between the trimmed V and J ends, which lost 2 bases and 8 bases, there was a span of 26 bases. The CDR3 loop spans 18 amino acids. Germline CDR1 and CDR2: MGHRA and YSYEKL.

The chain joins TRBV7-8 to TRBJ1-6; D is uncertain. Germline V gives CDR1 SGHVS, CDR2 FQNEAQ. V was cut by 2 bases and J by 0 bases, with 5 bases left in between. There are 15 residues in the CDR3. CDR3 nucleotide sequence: TGTGCCAGCAGCTTAACCAACTCCTATAATTCACCCCTCCACTTT. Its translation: CASSLTNSYNSPLHF.

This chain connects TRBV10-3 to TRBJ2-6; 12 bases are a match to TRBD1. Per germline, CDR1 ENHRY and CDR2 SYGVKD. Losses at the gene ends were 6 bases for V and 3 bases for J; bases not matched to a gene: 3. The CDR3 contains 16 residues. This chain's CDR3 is CAIRGTGGGGANVLTF. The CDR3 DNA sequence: TGTGCCATCAGGGGGACAGGGGGCGGTGGGGCCAACGTCCTGACTTTC.

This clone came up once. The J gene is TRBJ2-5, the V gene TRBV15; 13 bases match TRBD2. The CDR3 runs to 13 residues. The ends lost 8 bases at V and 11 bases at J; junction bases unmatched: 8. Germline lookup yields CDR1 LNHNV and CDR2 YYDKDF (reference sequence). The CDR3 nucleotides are TGTGCCACCGCCGGACTAGCGGGGGAAGAGCAGTACTTC. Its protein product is CATAGLAGEEQYF.

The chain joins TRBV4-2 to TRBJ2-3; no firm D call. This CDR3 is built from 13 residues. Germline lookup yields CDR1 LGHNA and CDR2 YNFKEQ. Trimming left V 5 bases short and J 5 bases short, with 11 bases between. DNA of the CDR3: TGTGCCAGCAGCAGGGCGAAGGTAGATACGCAGTATTTT. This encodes CASSRAKVDTQYF.